Listed here are 23 T cell receptor beta chains from one sample, sequenced in a study of PD-L1 blockade in urothelial cancer. Time point denoted: peripheral blood 6 weeks after treatment start. TCRdb keeps only in-frame clones here, not all; method: immunoSEQ multiplex PCR. Counted here are around 29,000 clones, roughly 80% occurring once; the ten biggest clones make up 3%. The specimen was PBMCs, collected around atezolizumab (anti-PD-L1) treatment. The source of these receptors is a man between 65 and 80 years old with urothelial cancer.

The chain uses TRBV19 and TRBJ1-2; 7 nucleotides match TRBD1. The germline V gene encodes CDR1 LNHDA and CDR2 SQIVND (reference sequence). The CDR3 spans 19 residues. V dropped 3 bases and J dropped 0; count of bases not matched to a gene: 16. The CDR3 DNA follows: TGTGCCAGTAGTATGGGACTTAGGACAGGAACTACTACTAACTATGGCTACACCTTC. This codes for CASSMGLRTGTTTNYGYTF.

This chain uses TRBV2 with TRBJ2-3; possible D gene TRBD2, 5 bases. From germline, CDR1 is SNHLY and CDR2 FYNNEI. Trimming removed 8 bases from V and 3 bases from J, with 12 bases in between. This CDR3 spans 13 amino acids. The chain's CDR3 is CASLLVFTDTQYF. The CDR3 region has the DNA TGTGCCAGCCTACTAGTTTTTACAGATACGCAGTATTTT.

The chain links TRBV7-9 to TRBJ2-1, with a possible D match to TRBD1 (6 bases). Trimming left V 5 bases short and J 7 bases short, with 12 bases between. The V gene's germline CDR1 is SEHNR and CDR2 FQNEAQ (reference sequence). This CDR3 region has 13 residues. The CDR3 sequence: CASSPQTGNEQFF. The CDR3 DNA reads as TGTGCCAGCAGCCCCCAGACAGGAAATGAGCAGTTCTTC.

Of note for this clone: The junction departs from the called germline gene at one end, perhaps through a read error. The rearrangement joins TRBV28 to TRBJ1-1; no clear D gene. From germline, CDR1 is MDHEN and CDR2 SYDVKM. CDR3 length equals 10 residues. The CDR3 region has the DNA TGTGCCAGCAGTGCCCTCGGGGTTGTCTTT. Translation gives CASSALGVVF. Combining the CDR3 with reference TRBV28 and TRBJ1-1 gives the whole variable domain DVKVTQSSRYLVKRTGEKVFLECVQDMDHENMFWYRQDPGLGLRLIYFSYDVKMKEKGDIPEGYSVSREKKERFSLILESASTNQTSMYLCASSALGVVFGQGTRLTVV.

CDR3 DNA sequence: TGTGCCACCAGCAGTTCCCCGGGACTAGCGGGGGGGAGCTCCTACAATGAGCAGTTCTTC. Residues: CATSSSPGLAGGSSYNEQFF. The rearrangement uses TRBV15 and TRBJ2-1; 16 bases map to TRBD2. V gave up 3 bases and J gave up 0 bases; unmatched junction bases: 8. CDR1 LNHNV and CDR2 YYDKDF come from the germline V gene (reference sequence). The CDR3 extends over 20 amino acids.

The CDR3 sequence is CASSIPGQKTQYF. The CDR3 nucleotides read TGTGCCAGTAGTATTCCTGGACAAAAGACCCAGTACTTC. The chain couples TRBV19 to TRBJ2-5, with D possibly TRBD1 on 5 matching bases. CDR1 and CDR2 from the germline V gene are LNHDA and SQIVND (reference sequence). The ends were cut back, 3 bases at V and 6 bases at J, with 11 bases in the middle. This CDR3 is built from 13 residues.

This clone was observed a single time. V and J are TRBV7-2 and TRBJ1-1, with TRBD1 identical over 8 bases. V lost 1 base, J lost 3 bases, and 4 bases stayed unmatched. This CDR3 contains 15 residues. The germline V gene has CDR1 SGHTA and CDR2 FQGNSA. In DNA, the CDR3 is TGTGCCAGCAGCTTAGTCCCCAGGGGGCACACTGAAGCTTTCTTT. This encodes CASSLVPRGHTEAFF.

V gene TRBV7-2 combines with J gene TRBJ1-5; the D gene is possibly TRBD1 (6 bases). The germline V gene has CDR1 SGHTA and CDR2 FQGNSA. Between the trimmed V and J ends, which lost 3 bases and 2 bases, there was a span of 14 bases. The CDR3 extends over 16 amino acids. CDR3 loop: CASSFSSAGGNQPQHF. In nucleotides, the CDR3 is TGTGCCAGCAGCTTCTCTTCGGCAGGGGGCAATCAGCCCCAGCATTTT.

This rearrangement joins TRBV15 to TRBJ2-3; 11 bases fit TRBD1. Germline values: CDR1 LNHNV, CDR2 YYDKDF (reference sequence). CDR3 length: 18 residues. The ends lost 2 bases at V and 2 bases at J; junction bases unmatched: 9. Here the CDR3 reads CATSRPRGQGVTTDTQYF. The CDR3 DNA reads as TGTGCCACCAGCAGACCGAGGGGACAGGGGGTCACCACAGATACGCAGTATTTT.

This clone was seen only a few times. The rearrangement links TRBV19 to TRBJ1-2; D gene uncertain. V was clipped by 4 bases and J by 1 base, with 10 bases between them. Germline V gives CDR1 LNHDA, CDR2 SQIVND (reference sequence). This CDR3 has 14 amino acids. The CDR3 here is CASSNMRFNYGYTF. The CDR3 nucleotides are TGTGCCAGTAGTAATATGCGGTTTAACTATGGCTACACCTTC.

The chain joins TRBV9 to TRBJ2-3; tentative D call: TRBD2 (5 bases). Trimming left V 4 bases short and J 1 base short, with 13 bases between. The CDR3 spans 15 residues. The germline V gene has CDR1 SGDLS and CDR2 YYNGEE. The CDR3 DNA reads TGTGCCAGCAGCTCTAGCCCCCCCGGCACAGATACGCAGTATTTT. Its translation is CASSSSPPGTDTQYF.

The chain has TRBV7-2 and TRBJ2-3; a possible D gene is TRBD2 (5 bases). CDR1 and CDR2 (germline): SGHTA, FQGNSA. The CDR3 contains 16 residues. V was trimmed by 2 bases and J by 0 bases, leaving 12 bases between them. CDR3 bases: TGTGCCAGCAGCTTATCCGAGCGGACTAGCACAGATACGCAGTATTTT. Translated, it gives CASSLSERTSTDTQYF.

The rearrangement joins TRBV11-1 to TRBJ1-1; 7 bases are a match to TRBD1. Per germline, CDR1 SGHAT and CDR2 FQDESV (reference sequence). The J segment lost 3 bases and the V segment lost 3 bases, leaving 7 bases of the junction unmatched. CDR3 length equals 15 residues. CDR3 loop: CASSFGEGADTEAFF. Written as DNA, the CDR3 is TGTGCCAGCAGCTTTGGCGAGGGGGCGGACACTGAAGCTTTCTTT.

The rearrangement uses TRBV19 and TRBJ2-5; no reliable D call. The CDR3 runs 14 residues. The V gene's germline CDR1 is LNHDA and CDR2 SQIVND (reference sequence). The V end lost 5 bases, the J end lost 4 bases, and 14 bases lay between the germline ends. CDR3 nucleotides: TGTGCCAGTAGTCGGAGTGAAACCAGAGAGACCCAGTACTTC. It is translated as CASSRSETRETQYF.

The J gene is TRBJ2-3, the V gene TRBV6-5, with TRBD2 matching over 8 bases. The trim removed 6 bases at V and 0 bases at J, leaving 5 bases unmatched. The germline V gene encodes CDR1 MNHEY and CDR2 SVGAGI. The CDR3 is 15 residues long. The CDR3 nucleotides read TGTGCCAGCAGGCTTAGCGGGGCAAGCACAGATACGCAGTATTTT. Amino acid sequence: CASRLSGASTDTQYF.

The rearrangement links TRBV2 to TRBJ1-6; 12 bases align to TRBD1. Germline V CDR1 and CDR2: SNHLY, FYNNEI. J lost 9 bases, V lost 7 bases, and 7 bases had no gene match. The CDR3 has 15 amino acids. The CDR3 loop reads CASNRGTGGSSPLHF. CDR3 DNA sequence: TGTGCCAGCAACCGAGGGACAGGGGGCAGTTCACCCCTCCACTTT.

The J gene is TRBJ1-1, the V gene TRBV7-2; 8 bases line up with TRBD1. Germline CDR1 and CDR2: SGHTA and FQGNSA. The CDR3 spans 14 residues. V shed 5 bases, J shed 5 bases, and the junction held 7 bases outside the gene matches. The CDR3 spells CASSVLQGVTEAFF. The CDR3 nucleotides read TGTGCCAGCAGCGTCCTACAGGGGGTGACTGAAGCTTTCTTT.

This chain joins TRBV28 and TRBJ2-7, with 11 bases matching TRBD2. Germline-derived CDR1 and CDR2 are MDHEN and SYDVKM. This CDR3 has 14 residues. V was clipped by 1 base and J by 4 bases; unmatched bases: 0. DNA for the CDR3: TGTGCCAGCAGTTTATTAGCGGGAGGGTACGAGCAGTACTTC. It encodes CASSLLAGGYEQYF.

The chain couples TRBV9 to TRBJ1-2; D might be TRBD1 (5 bases). V was cut by 0 bases and J by 5 bases, with 14 bases left in between. This CDR3 region has 15 residues. Germline lookup yields CDR1 SGDLS and CDR2 YYNGEE. This CDR3 reads CASSVGGGDSYGYTF. CDR3 DNA sequence: TGTGCCAGCAGCGTAGGTGGGGGGGATTCTTATGGCTACACCTTC.

This clone was seen a single time. V gene TRBV6-1 combines with J gene TRBJ2-1; a weak D match, TRBD2 (6 bases). The CDR3 totals 15 residues. Germline-derived CDR1 and CDR2 are MNHNS and SASEGT. V lost 6 bases and J lost 0, with 12 bases in between. In nucleotides, the CDR3 is TGTGCCAGCAGGGGGCTCGGGGGCTCCTACAATGAGCAGTTCTTC. This encodes CASRGLGGSYNEQFF.

J is TRBJ1-5 and V is TRBV30; D might be TRBD1 (6 bases). Germline lookup yields CDR1 GTSNPN and CDR2 SVGIG (reference sequence). V gave up 0 bases and J gave up 6 bases, with 27 bases separating them. This CDR3 region has 19 residues. The CDR3 region is CAWSVLPPDRLDQGQPQHF. The CDR3 region has the DNA TGTGCCTGGAGTGTACTCCCTCCTGACAGGCTGGACCAGGGTCAGCCCCAGCATTTT. The variable domain in full, completed from reference TRBV30 and TRBJ1-5, reads SQTIHQWPATLVQPVGSPLSLECTVEGTSNPNLYWYRQAAGRGLQLLFYSVGIGQISSEVPQNLSASRPQDRQFILSSKKLLLSDSGFYLCAWSVLPPDRLDQGQPQHFGDGTRLSIL.

The sample holds a few counts of this clone. V and J are TRBV5-5 and TRBJ2-7, with 8 nucleotides matching TRBD1. The V gene's germline CDR1 is SGHKS and CDR2 YYEKEE (reference sequence). The CDR3 totals 14 residues. V lost 4 bases to trimming and J lost 3 bases; unmatched junction nucleotides: 6. Here the CDR3 DNA reads TGTGCCAGCAGCCTGTATGGACAGGGCTACGAGCAGTACTTC. Protein sequence: CASSLYGQGYEQYF. Using reference TRBV5-5 and TRBJ2-7 for the parts outside the CDR3, the full variable domain is DAGVTQSPTHLIKTRGQQVTLRCSPISGHKSVSWYQQVLGQGPQFIFQYYEKEERGRGNFPDRFSARQFPNYSSELNVNALLLGDSALYLCASSLYGQGYEQYFGPGTRLTVT.

This chain links TRBV5-1 with TRBJ2-1; 13 nucleotides align to TRBD2. V lost 5 bases to trimming and J lost 8 bases; unmatched junction nucleotides: 4. The CDR3 totals 14 residues. Germline V gene sequence: CDR1 SGHRS, CDR2 YFSETQ. The CDR3 nucleotides are TGCGCCAGCAGACTCGGGACTAGCGGGGATGAGCAGTTCTTC. Amino acids: CASRLGTSGDEQFF.